This entry is about one T cell receptor (beta chain). Its target is not known. The study's findings and limits: The larger-cohort validation was restricted to a single TCR beta V-J rearrangement rather than whole repertoires.

CD25-based Treg depletion was applied to purified naive CD4+ T cells. Germline V lookup: CDR1 SEHNR, CDR2 FQNEAQ (reference sequence). The CDR3 runs to 16 residues. The V end lost 1 base, the J end lost 2 bases, and 14 bases lay between the germline ends. Semi-nested PCR with Nested Universal Primer A followed constant-region reverse priming of full-length variable regions. MiXCR was run by TCRdb on the 5' RACE reads, yielding one entry per CDR3 protein. Of tens of thousands of distinct CDR3 sequences detected, roughly 18% appear once; the ten largest clones hold 2% to 2.5%. V gene TRBV7-9 combines with J gene TRBJ1-2; D ambiguous. What was sequenced was naive CD4+ T cells sorted from blood. Specified subset: naive CD4+ T cells, CD4+CD45RA+CD25-. The TCR originated in a female donor with breast cancer. CDR3 nucleotides: TGTGCCAGCAGCTTAGACCTATCAAGACCGAACTATGGCTACACCTTC. This translates into CASSLDLSRPNYGYTF.